The clone carrying this T cell receptor beta chain was observed a few times. Its antigen is as yet unknown. The data were taken from a study of beta chain features in type 1 diabetes. Regarding the study as a whole: In patients and controls equally, PCR might favor templates that are shorter.

V dropped 0 bases and J dropped 1 base, with 9 bases sitting between them. The CDR3 consists of 15 residues. Germline assignment: CDR1 KGHSH and CDR2 LQKENI. The whole isolated RNA underwent reverse transcription, so sequencing captured expressed TCRB transcripts. Sequencing used immunoSEQ multiplex PCR; TCRdb keeps in-frame clones, though not all of them. The sample lists fewer than 250,000 clones, 14% occurring once. The sequenced material came from naive CD4+ T cells from blood. The gene calls are TRBV18 and TRBJ2-5; tentative D call: TRBD2 (6 bases). The sequence came from a woman aged 40 to 50 in good health. CDR3 region: CASSPPGTSQETQYF. CDR3 nucleotide sequence: TGTGCCAGCTCACCACCCGGGACTTCCCAAGAGACCCAGTACTTC.